This TCR beta chain was profiled in a study of beta chain features in type 1 diabetes. About the study: Patient and healthy donor groups were alike in age, gender and cell yields. Notes on the study in general: TCRB CDR3s from Type 1 diabetes patients were moderately but significantly shorter in all four CD4+ subsets. Type 1 diabetes patients had fewer VDJ junction insertions and more deletions.

As concerns this clone: The antigen remains undetermined.

The CDR3 sequence is 16 residues long. Germline V CDR1 and CDR2: SGHRS, YFSETQ. Trimming cost V 0 bases and J 0 bases, with 9 bases left between them. Of the isolated RNA, all was reverse transcribed, and so the sequenced material was expressed TCRB transcripts. Produced via immunoSEQ multiplex PCR; TCRdb's table is partial and in-frame only. This table holds fewer than 45,000 clones, about 66% found once. It was one heparinised blood draw, averaging approximately 100 mL, that each donor gave. Material for sequencing was Tregs from blood. This sequence was found in a man aged 25-45 years with type 1 diabetes. Some clones in this sample may be carry-over from other donors' samples. The chain recombines TRBV5-1 with TRBJ1-4; D remains ambiguous. The CDR3 here is CASSLDLGATNEKLFF. CDR3 sequence (DNA): TGCGCCAGCAGCTTGGATCTCGGGGCAACTAATGAAAAACTGTTTTTT.